These T cell receptor beta chains were read from a single sample in a study of cytomegalovirus exposure and HLA in healthy donors. Clones were sequenced by immunoSEQ multiplex PCR, and TCRdb holds only the in-frame ones, with some missing. The sample has some 160,000 clones, about 78% seen once. Sequencing was carried out using PBMCs. The receptors originated from a man aged 55 to 70 in good health and CMV-seronegative. The CDR3 runs from the conserved cysteine through the conserved F or W.

V	J	CDR3
TRBV6-5	NA	CASSYSGAGGNEQYF
TRBV29-1	TRBJ2-2	CSVAVHEAGELFF
TRBV9	TRBJ2-1	CASSVATRGTSYIEQFF
TRBV7-9	TRBJ1-6	CASSLGEGRGDSPLHF
TRBV2	TRBJ2-1	CARDAGTSGSGKYNEQFF
TRBV27	TRBJ1-6	CASISGTGGSPLHF
TRBV18	TRBJ1-1	CASTYTGANTEAFF
TRBV27	TRBJ1-5	CASSSTGPGPHSNQPQHF
TRBV11-3	TRBJ2-3	CASSRGGLAGGNTDTQYF
TRBV11-3	TRBJ2-7	CASSRRQGHEQYF
TRBV19	TRBJ2-2	CASSIVGGDTGELFF
TRBV6-6	TRBJ2-1	CASSPTRNEQFF
TRBV5-1	TRBJ2-3	CASSFGQGTDTQYF
TRBV11-2	TRBJ2-1	CASSSGTRYNEQFF
TRBV28	TRBJ2-3	CASSSVAVTDTQYF
TRBV2	TRBJ2-7	CASILNRDPGAYEQYF